This note documents a single TCR beta chain sequence. Its antigen is not known. Deletions cut 2 bases from V and 7 bases from J, with 15 bases between. Germline V lookup: CDR1 SQVTM, CDR2 ANQGSEA. The CDR3 totals 14 residues. This sample is part of a study of response to subunit inactivated influenza vaccine. TCRdb recomputed calls from the RT-PCR reads with MiXCR, one row per CDR3 protein. The sample has about 610,000 distinct CDR3 sequences, approximately 15% seen once. Broader study findings: The authors put forward the suggestion that each seasonal influenza vaccination may bring in only a limited number of new T cells.

The rearrangement joins TRBV29-1 to TRBJ2-1, with unresolved D. The sample consisted of PBMCs from blood, taken about 12 days after vaccination. The sequence came from a man in his forties or fifties who received an inactivated influenza vaccine. In DNA form, the CDR3 reads TGCAGCGTTGAAAGAGTTGAGGTACCAAATGAGCAGTTCTTC. Protein: CSVERVEVPNEQFF.